Presented here are 21 T cell receptor beta chains from one specimen sequenced in a study of blood T cell repertoires in COVID-19. Sequencing was performed with immunoSEQ multiplex PCR; in TCRdb, only in-frame clones are kept and a portion is missing. Of fewer than 450,000 clones in the sample, 90% are singletons; the top ten hold 0.55% to 0.75%. The sequencing input was PBMCs or T cells enriched from blood (not recorded which). These receptors were obtained from a young man who had recovered from COVID-19.

The chain is built from TRBV28 and TRBJ2-1; 7 positions agree with TRBD2. Germline CDR1 and CDR2: MDHEN and SYDVKM. Germline trimming cut 6 bases from V and 4 bases from J; bases unmatched to any gene: 9. The CDR3 length is 15 residues. DNA of the CDR3: TGTGCCAGCAGCCTAACCGGGACTATATACAATGAGCAGTTCTTC. Residues: CASSLTGTIYNEQFF.

V is TRBV5-4 and J is TRBJ1-6, with a possible D match to TRBD1 (5 bases). Germline CDR1 is SGHNT and CDR2 is YYREEE (reference sequence). CDR3 length: 15 amino acids. Trimming removed 2 bases at V and 8 bases at J, with 14 bases between. CDR3 bases: TGTGCCAGCAGCTTCGCGGGGGTATTGGATTCACCCCTCCACTTT. Translating gives CASSFAGVLDSPLHF.

The J gene is TRBJ1-4, the V gene TRBV28, with TRBD1 matching over 7 bases. Losses at the gene ends were 3 bases for V and 4 bases for J; bases not matched to a gene: 5. This CDR3 has 15 amino acids. The V gene's germline CDR1 is MDHEN and CDR2 SYDVKM. CDR3 DNA: TGTGCCAGCAGTTTGTTGACAGGGATTAATGAAAAACTGTTTTTT. Its translation: CASSLLTGINEKLFF.

The chain is built from TRBV2 and TRBJ2-2; TRBD2 agrees at 13 bases. From germline, CDR1 is SNHLY and CDR2 FYNNEI. The CDR3 has 17 amino acids. V lost 5 bases to trimming and J lost 3 bases; unmatched junction nucleotides: 6. The CDR3 here is CASSTSGLAGDTGELFF. The CDR3 DNA reads as TGTGCCAGCAGTACCTCCGGACTAGCGGGAGACACCGGGGAGCTGTTTTTT.

The chain has TRBV9 and TRBJ2-2; D possibly corresponds to TRBD1 (6 bases). The CDR3 runs 14 residues. The V end lost 0 bases, the J end lost 5 bases, and 8 bases lay between the germline ends. CDR1 is SGDLS, CDR2 YYNGEE, per germline. CDR3 region: CASSVGQGTGELFF. For the CDR3, the DNA is TGTGCCAGCAGCGTAGGGCAGGGGACCGGGGAGCTGTTTTTT.

This sequence joins TRBV28 and TRBJ1-1; perhaps TRBD1 as D (6 bases). The germline gives CDR1 MDHEN, CDR2 SYDVKM. V gave up 4 bases and J gave up 0 bases, with 9 bases separating them. The CDR3 is made up of 14 amino acids. CDR3 residues: CASSSNRVNTEAFF. In DNA form, the CDR3 reads TGTGCCAGCAGTTCAAACAGGGTGAACACTGAAGCTTTCTTT.

The V call is TRBV19, the J call TRBJ1-1; D is unclear. The germline V and J ends were trimmed by 4 bases and 3 bases, with 12 bases remaining between them. This CDR3 is built from 14 residues. Germline V gene data show CDR1 as LNHDA and CDR2 as SQIVND (reference sequence). The CDR3 region has the DNA TGTGCCAGTAGTAGATTCACTGAGCACACTGAAGCTTTCTTT. It is translated as CASSRFTEHTEAFF.

The genes are TRBV14 and TRBJ1-4; no firm D call. Germline assignment: CDR1 SGHDN and CDR2 FVKESK. This CDR3 comprises 18 residues. Trimming pared 0 bases from V and 0 bases from J, leaving 14 bases between. The CDR3 loop is CASSQDQDFSSTNEKLFF. CDR3 DNA: TGTGCCAGCAGCCAAGATCAAGACTTTTCTTCAACTAATGAAAAACTGTTTTTT. The complete variable domain, with remaining parts taken from reference TRBV14 and TRBJ1-4, reads EAGVTQFPSHSVIEKGQTVTLRCDPISGHDNLYWYRRVMGKEIKFLLHFVKESKQDESGMPNNRFLAERTGGTYSTLKVQPAELEDSGVYFCASSQDQDFSSTNEKLFFGSGTQLSVL.

This chain links TRBV2 with TRBJ1-2; 8 bases fit TRBD1. The CDR3 spans 14 residues. V was clipped by 7 bases and J by 5 bases; unmatched bases: 9. Germline CDR1 reads SNHLY; CDR2 reads FYNNEI. The CDR3 sequence is CASNPDRAQYGYTF. CDR3 nucleotide sequence: TGTGCCAGCAATCCGGACAGGGCCCAATATGGCTACACCTTC. Combining the CDR3 with reference TRBV2 and TRBJ1-2 gives the whole variable domain EPEVTQTPSHQVTQMGQEVILRCVPISNHLYFYWYRQILGQKVEFLVSFYNNEISEKSEIFDDQFSVERPDGSNFTLKIRSTKLEDSAMYFCASNPDRAQYGYTFGSGTRLTVV.

This clone was detected only once. The J gene is TRBJ1-1, the V gene TRBV6-5, with 8 bases matching TRBD1. This CDR3 is 13 amino acids long. In germline, CDR1 is MNHEY, CDR2 SVGAGI. J gave up 1 base and V 6 bases, and 1 base lay outside the gene matches. The CDR3 DNA sequence: TGTGCCAGCAGAACAGGGGGGAACACTGAAGCTTTCTTT. Amino acid sequence: CASRTGGNTEAFF.

In its sample, this clone was seen a few times. The chain combines TRBV7-9 with TRBJ1-4; 7 nucleotides match TRBD1. The CDR3 runs 15 residues. V lost 1 base to trimming and J lost 5 bases; unmatched junction nucleotides: 4. Germline lookup yields CDR1 SEHNR and CDR2 FQNEAQ (reference sequence). CDR3 protein: CASSLGDRVNEKLFF. In nucleotides, the CDR3 is TGTGCCAGCAGCTTAGGGGACAGAGTGAATGAAAAACTGTTTTTT.

The chain joins TRBV27 to TRBJ2-1; the D is unclear. CDR1 and CDR2 from the germline V gene are MNHEY and SMNVEV (reference sequence). This CDR3 contains 10 residues. Trimming took off 8 bases at V and 11 bases at J, with 10 bases between the two ends. CDR3 sequence reads: CASDGRKQFF. CDR3 DNA: TGTGCCAGCGATGGCAGAAAGCAGTTCTTC.

The chain links TRBV3-1 (or the pseudogene TRBV3-2) to TRBJ1-2, with D possibly being TRBD1 (5 bases). There are 14 residues in the CDR3. Germline V gene sequence: CDR1 LGHDT, CDR2 YNNKEL (reference sequence). Trimming left V 0 bases short and J 6 bases short, with 11 bases between. In nucleotides, the CDR3 is TGTGCCAGCAGCCAAGATACAGGTATGGATGGCTACACCTTC. Its translation is CASSQDTGMDGYTF.

The rearrangement links TRBV19 to TRBJ1-1; D may be TRBD1 (5 bases). This CDR3 has 17 amino acids. With 0 bases removed from V and 0 bases from J, the gap between germline ends came to 14 bases. Germline assignment: CDR1 LNHDA and CDR2 SQIVND (reference sequence). The CDR3 coding sequence is TGTGCCAGTAGTATAGATCTGGAAAGGGGTGTGAACACTGAAGCTTTCTTT. This gives the protein CASSIDLERGVNTEAFF.

This chain links TRBV13 with TRBJ2-7; 9 bases fit TRBD2. Germline V gene sequence: CDR1 PRHDT, CDR2 FYEKMQ (reference sequence). The CDR3 consists of 17 residues. Trimming took 4 bases from V and 1 from J; bases not matched to a gene: 11. Written as DNA, the CDR3 is TGTGCCAGCAGCTCCAAGGGGTTGACTAGCGGATCCTACGAGCAGTACTTC. Amino acid sequence: CASSSKGLTSGSYEQYF.

This clone has only one observation. This rearrangement joins TRBV18 to TRBJ1-6, with 9 bases lining up with TRBD1. Germline V gene lookup returns CDR1 KGHSH and CDR2 LQKENI. The CDR3 spans 17 residues. J gave up 7 bases and V 3 bases, and 10 bases lay outside the gene matches. The CDR3: CASSPSEGQGRNSPLHF. CDR3 sequence (DNA): TGTGCCAGCTCACCTTCGGAAGGACAGGGGAGGAATTCACCCCTCCACTTT.

The rearrangement links TRBV10-1 to TRBJ2-1; D is uncertain. The CDR3 spans 11 residues. Germline-derived CDR1 and CDR2 are WNHNN and SYGVQD (reference sequence). V lost 3 bases and J 6 bases, leaving 3 bases between the germline ends. CDR3 sequence reads: CASSEANEQFF. The CDR3 coding sequence is TGCGCCAGCAGTGAAGCCAATGAGCAGTTCTTC.

V and J are TRBV19 and TRBJ1-2; tentatively, D is TRBD1 (6 bases). The CDR3 consists of 13 residues. Trimming left V 6 bases short and J 4 bases short, with 12 bases between. The germline CDR1 and CDR2 sequences are LNHDA and SQIVND (reference sequence). CDR3 DNA: TGTGCCAGTAGCCCAGGGGTTTCCTATGGCTACACCTTC. Residues: CASSPGVSYGYTF.

The V and J genes are TRBV5-1 and TRBJ2-5, with TRBD1 identical over 7 bases. The V segment lost 8 bases and the J segment 4 bases; nucleotides outside the gene matches: 8. The CDR3 has 13 residues. CDR1 is SGHRS and CDR2 is YFSETQ in the germline V gene. The CDR3 DNA sequence: TGCGCCAGGGGGACAGACCTCATAGAGACCCAGTACTTC. This translates into CARGTDLIETQYF.

The gene calls are TRBV5-4 and TRBJ1-1; the match to TRBD1 covers 7 bases. The CDR3 is 14 amino acids. Per the germline V gene, CDR1 is SGHNT and CDR2 is YYREEE (reference sequence). V lost 6 bases, J lost 2 bases, and 7 bases stayed unmatched. Written as DNA, the CDR3 is TGTGCCAGCACCCCGGGACAGCCTAACACTGAAGCTTTCTTT. It yields the protein CASTPGQPNTEAFF.

The J gene is TRBJ2-7, the V gene TRBV6-5; unclear D gene. This CDR3 spans 15 amino acids. CDR1 and CDR2 (germline): MNHEY, SVGAGI. The germline V and J ends were trimmed by 8 bases and 1 base, with 18 bases remaining between them. The CDR3 DNA sequence: TGTGCCAGCGCGTTGTGGGCAATAGTTTCCTACGAGCAGTACTTC. It translates to CASALWAIVSYEQYF.